The rows below give T cell receptor beta chains drawn from one sample of a study of shared clonotypes between healthy human individuals. Here immunoSEQ multiplex PCR was the method, and the copy in TCRdb shows in-frame clones only, minus some. In the table there are fewer than 1.8 million clones, less than 99% of which are singletons. What was sequenced was naive CD4+ T cells sorted from blood. Receptors were obtained from a man younger than 45 in good health. Both conserved end residues are part of each CDR3. The order of the fields is CDR3 protein, CDR3 DNA, V gene, clone size, D gene, J gene, CDR3 length. D genes are given only for firm matches. Not all rows give a size; the values are once, few, many and, for expanded clones, a class.

CDR3aa: CATSRRPGTNTGELFF
CDR3nt: TGTGCCACCAGCAGGCGGCCCGGGACGAACACCGGGGAGCTGTTTTTT
v_gene: TRBV15
abundance: -
d_gene: -
j_gene: TRBJ2-2
len: 16

CDR3aa: CASSLASDFTDTQYF
CDR3nt: TGCGCCAGCAGCTTGGCGTCAGACTTCACAGATACGCAGTATTTT
v_gene: TRBV5-1
abundance: once
d_gene: -
j_gene: TRBJ2-3
len: 15

CDR3aa: CASSLGVRLAGETDTQYF
CDR3nt: TGTGCCAGCAGCTTAGGGGTACGACTAGCGGGAGAGACAGATACGCAGTATTTT
v_gene: TRBV11-3
abundance: -
d_gene: TRBD2
j_gene: TRBJ2-3
len: 18

CDR3aa: CASSLGDRGISNQPQHF
CDR3nt: TGTGCCAGCAGCTTAGGAGACAGGGGGATTAGCAATCAGCCCCAGCATTTT
v_gene: TRBV7-9
abundance: -
d_gene: TRBD1
j_gene: TRBJ1-5
len: 17

CDR3aa: CASSLSGPLNEQFF
CDR3nt: TGTGCCAGCAGCTTGTCAGGGCCCCTCAATGAGCAGTTCTTC
v_gene: TRBV5-4
abundance: -
d_gene: -
j_gene: TRBJ2-1
len: 14

CDR3aa: CASSGSGTGKETQYF
CDR3nt: TGTGCCAGCAGCGGCTCCGGGACAGGGAAAGAGACCCAGTACTTC
v_gene: TRBV9
abundance: -
d_gene: TRBD1
j_gene: TRBJ2-5
len: 15

CDR3aa: CASSFVGDTQYF
CDR3nt: TGTGCCAGCAGCTTCGTCGGGGATACGCAGTATTTT
v_gene: TRBV7-9
abundance: -
d_gene: -
j_gene: TRBJ2-3
len: 12

CDR3aa: CASSYGVGYTF
CDR3nt: TGTGCCAGCAGTTACGGGGTTGGCTACACCTTC
v_gene: TRBV28
abundance: -
d_gene: -
j_gene: TRBJ1-2
len: 11

CDR3aa: CAISESRDQPQHF
CDR3nt: TGTGCCATCAGTGAGTCTAGAGATCAGCCCCAGCATTTT
v_gene: TRBV10-3
abundance: -
d_gene: -
j_gene: TRBJ1-5
len: 13

CDR3aa: CAIREDRGLNQPQHF
CDR3nt: TGTGCCATCAGGGAGGACAGGGGGCTTAATCAGCCCCAGCATTTT
v_gene: TRBV10-3
abundance: -
d_gene: TRBD1
j_gene: TRBJ1-5
len: 15

CDR3aa: CASSPPTGRGTEAFF
CDR3nt: TGTGCCAGCAGTCCCCCCACGGGGCGTGGAACTGAAGCTTTCTTT
v_gene: TRBV28
abundance: -
d_gene: -
j_gene: TRBJ1-1
len: 15

CDR3aa: CASRIGATNEKLFF
CDR3nt: TGTGCCAGCAGAATCGGGGCAACTAATGAAAAACTGTTTTTT
v_gene: TRBV28
abundance: -
d_gene: -
j_gene: TRBJ1-4
len: 14

CDR3aa: CASSPGGGRTNYGYTF
CDR3nt: TGTGCCAGCAGCCCCGGCGGGGGGAGAACTAACTATGGCTACACCTTC
v_gene: TRBV7-8
abundance: -
d_gene: -
j_gene: TRBJ1-2
len: 16

CDR3aa: CASSLQGLVTGELFF
CDR3nt: TGTGCCAGCAGTTTACAGGGACTGGTCACCGGGGAGCTGTTTTTT
v_gene: TRBV27
abundance: -
d_gene: -
j_gene: TRBJ2-2
len: 15

CDR3aa: CASSLLAGGFNEQFF
CDR3nt: TGTGCCAGCAGCTTACTAGCGGGAGGGTTCAATGAGCAGTTCTTC
v_gene: TRBV11-3
abundance: -
d_gene: TRBD2
j_gene: TRBJ2-1
len: 15

CDR3aa: CATTGIEAFF
CDR3nt: TGTGCCACAACGGGGATTGAAGCTTTCTTT
v_gene: TRBV28
abundance: -
d_gene: -
j_gene: TRBJ1-1
len: 10

CDR3aa: CASSERHSYNEQFF
CDR3nt: TGTGCCAGCAGTGAAAGACACTCCTACAATGAGCAGTTCTTC
v_gene: TRBV2
abundance: -
d_gene: -
j_gene: TRBJ2-1
len: 14

CDR3aa: CAIRAQQVNSAGELFF
CDR3nt: TGTGCCATCAGGGCCCAGCAGGTGAATTCGGCCGGGGAGCTGTTTTTT
v_gene: TRBV10-3
abundance: once
d_gene: -
j_gene: TRBJ2-2
len: 16

CDR3aa: CASSMGGEEKLFF
CDR3nt: TGTGCCAGTAGTATGGGGGGAGAGGAAAAACTGTTTTTT
v_gene: TRBV19
abundance: -
d_gene: -
j_gene: TRBJ1-4
len: 13

CDR3aa: CASSFGTGTSGAKQYF
CDR3nt: TGTGCCAGCAGCTTTGGGACCGGGACTAGCGGAGCGAAGCAGTACTTC
v_gene: TRBV5-6
abundance: -
d_gene: TRBD2
j_gene: TRBJ2-7
len: 16

CDR3aa: CSVRTGDEQFF
CDR3nt: TGCAGCGTTCGGACTGGCGATGAGCAGTTCTTC
v_gene: TRBV29-1
abundance: -
d_gene: -
j_gene: TRBJ2-1
len: 11

CDR3aa: CASSDGAGGNEQFF
CDR3nt: TGTGCCAGCAGTGACGGAGCGGGAGGCAATGAGCAGTTCTTC
v_gene: TRBV2
abundance: -
d_gene: TRBD2
j_gene: TRBJ2-1
len: 14

CDR3aa: CASSVTSARSYEQYF
CDR3nt: TGTGCCAGCAGCGTAACTAGCGCGCGCTCCTACGAGCAGTACTTC
v_gene: TRBV9
abundance: -
d_gene: TRBD2
j_gene: TRBJ2-7
len: 15